A single TCR beta chain is shown here with its context. Method: immunoSEQ multiplex PCR; TCRdb's copy keeps in-frame clones and lacks some. The sample consists of 2 million to 2.5 million clones, approximately 93% of them appearing once. These data belong to a study of shared clonotypes between healthy human individuals. The receptor was derived from a man aged 18 to 30 in good health. Some clones in this sample may be carry-over from other donors' samples. Sequenced: naive CD4+ T cells from PBMCs. Described subset: CD45RA+ positively selected.

CDR3 in DNA: TGTGCCAGCAGCGCATGGGGACAGGGGGCGCAGGGGGAGCAGTACTTC. Its protein is CASSAWGQGAQGEQYF. V is TRBV7-9 and J is TRBJ2-7; 12 bases line up with TRBD1. V was clipped by 5 bases and J by 7 bases; unmatched bases: 12. The germline V gene has CDR1 SEHNR and CDR2 FQNEAQ (reference sequence). The CDR3 loop spans 16 amino acids.